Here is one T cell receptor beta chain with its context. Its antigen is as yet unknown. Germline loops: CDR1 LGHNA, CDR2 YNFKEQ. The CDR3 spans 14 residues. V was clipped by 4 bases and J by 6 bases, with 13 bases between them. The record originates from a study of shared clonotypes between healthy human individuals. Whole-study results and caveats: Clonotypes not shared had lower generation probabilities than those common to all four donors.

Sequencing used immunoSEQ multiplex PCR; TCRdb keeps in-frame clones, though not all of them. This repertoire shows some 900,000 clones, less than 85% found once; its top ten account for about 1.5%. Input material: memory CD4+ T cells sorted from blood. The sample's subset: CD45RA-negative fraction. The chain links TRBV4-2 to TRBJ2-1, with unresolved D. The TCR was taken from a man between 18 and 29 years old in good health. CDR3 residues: CASSPDGSRNEQFF. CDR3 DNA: TGTGCCAGCAGCCCGGACGGATCTCGCAATGAGCAGTTCTTC.